This T cell receptor (beta chain) stems from a study of T cells in Graves' hyperthyroidism and ophthalmopathy. Study results and limitations: A median about 6.5 months before onset, the model predicted ophthalmopathy.

Not enrolled were patients with uncontrolled infection, other autoimmune disease, pregnancy or lactation. Amplification yielded TCR beta CDR3 regions, with RNA transcripts as the source. Primed by the HTBI set, a first-round RT-PCR was run on the TCR CDR3. TCRdb re-analysed the multiplex PCR reads in MiXCR, keeping a single row per CDR3 protein. The table records 380,000 or so distinct CDR3 sequences, about a fifth of them present only once. This clonotype occurred many times. Its antigen is undetermined. The CDR3 spans 13 residues. Germline CDR1 reads KGHDR; CDR2 reads SFDVKD. V was trimmed by 4 bases and J by 5 bases, leaving 10 bases between them.

The rearrangement links TRBV24-1 to TRBJ1-2; D is possibly TRBD1 (6 bases). Input material: blood. This TCR was recovered from a woman aged 18-29 years with Graves' hyperthyroidism. CDR3 DNA: TGTGCCACCAGTGAACCGGACAGTTATGGCTACACCTTC. Encoded protein: CATSEPDSYGYTF.